The TCR beta chain under discussion was sequenced for a study of response to subunit inactivated influenza vaccine. Study-level findings and limits: The authors proposed limited new T cell recruitment per seasonal influenza vaccination.

The germline V gene encodes CDR1 WSHSY and CDR2 SAAADI. Losses at the gene ends were 2 bases for V and 3 bases for J; bases not matched to a gene: 4. The CDR3 sequence is 14 residues long. Notes on this clonotype: As yet, its antigen is unknown.

Each CDR3 protein is one row after TCRdb ran MiXCR on the RT-PCR reads. Counted here are about 240,000 distinct CDR3 sequences, 12% occurring once; the ten biggest clones make up approximately 8.4%. The chain carries TRBV10-2 and TRBJ2-7; TRBD1 matches 7 bases. The sequences come from non-naive T cells sorted from PBMCs, collected less than 15 days before vaccination. This TCR derives from a man aged 50-59 years who received an inactivated influenza vaccine. The CDR3 nucleotides read TGCGCCAGCAGTGAGGGGACAGTCCTCTACGAGCAGTACTTC. It specifies CASSEGTVLYEQYF.